The T cell receptor beta chain described here comes from a study of T cells after posttransplantation cyclophosphamide. Notes on this clone: Its antigen remains unknown.

Study-wide results and caveats: TRB overlap between skin or GI tissue T cells and blood was limited. Donor CD8+ memory clones often dominated recipient blood repertoires at later times. Recipient CMV seropositivity and CMV reactivation strongly tracked TRB clonality.

The assay was immunoSEQ multiplex PCR, and TCRdb's table has in-frame clones only and misses some. The sample consists of tens of thousands of clones, around 88% of them appearing once. V lost 10 bases and J lost 2, with 15 bases in between. This CDR3 comprises 13 residues. Germline V CDR1 and CDR2: SNHLY, FYNNEI. Material for sequencing was PBMCs. This chain joins TRBV2 and TRBJ2-7; D is undetermined. The receptor was derived from a woman aged 55 to 70 with a blood cancer, CMV-positive, and with a related stem cell donor. The CDR3 nucleotides are TGTGCCACGTCTTTGCGGTTCGCCTACGAGCAGTACTTC. Its translation: CATSLRFAYEQYF.